Reported below is one TCR beta chain. What it binds is unknown. The sample is drawn from a study of radiotherapy plus CTLA-4 blockade in lung cancer. Assay: immunoSEQ multiplex PCR; the TCRdb copy retains only in-frame clones and omits some. The profile shows around 80,000 clones, just under 75% of them singletons. CDR3 size: 18 residues. Study conclusions and caveats: Early blood T cell clone dynamics, with interferon-beta, were reported to best predict response.

J is TRBJ2-6 and V is TRBV22-1; no check of the table's D call, TRBD2, against the DNA was made. TRBV22-1 is a pseudogene. This TCR was recovered from a human donor with non-small cell lung cancer whose response to radiotherapy plus ipilimumab could not be evaluated. The input for sequencing was peripheral blood, taken from a patient treated with radiotherapy plus ipilimumab. CDR3 coding DNA: TGTCCTGGGAGCCTAGTTGGAAGCGAACAAAGTCGGGCCAACGTCCTGACTTTC. Residues: CPGSLVGSEQSRANVLTF.